Listed below are T cell receptor beta chains from one sample, sequenced in a study of blood T cell repertoires in COVID-19. Produced via immunoSEQ multiplex PCR; TCRdb's table is partial and in-frame only. The profile shows roughly 190,000 clones, 76% of them singletons. Sequenced: PBMCs or T cells enriched from blood (not recorded which). Receptors were obtained from a woman aged 45-65 years with acute COVID-19. CDR3s include the opening cysteine and the closing phenylalanine or tryptophan. D genes are given only for firm matches. Some rows have no size entry. The others give once, few or many, or a class for an expanded clone.

D gene,J gene,clone size,V gene,CDR3 protein,CDR3 DNA
-,TRBJ2-2,once,TRBV18,CASSSTGQGTGELFF,TGTGCCAGCTCATCCACCGGACAAGGCACCGGGGAGCTGTTTTTT
TRBD1,TRBJ1-2,-,TRBV7-2,CASSLQGALFYGYTF,TGTGCCAGCAGCTTACAGGGGGCGTTATTCTATGGCTACACCTTC
-,TRBJ2-5,few,TRBV5-1,CASSLLETQYF,TGCGCCAGCAGCTTGCTGGAGACCCAGTACTTC
-,TRBJ1-1,-,TRBV5-1,CASSLGVMNTEAFF,TGCGCCAGCAGCTTGGGAGTGATGAACACTGAAGCTTTCTTT
-,TRBJ1-2,-,TRBV28,CASSLGGAGYGYTF,TGTGCCAGCAGTTTGGGGGGGGCGGGCTATGGCTACACCTTC
TRBD1,TRBJ1-4,-,TRBV27,CASRADRAGNEKLFF,TGTGCCAGCAGGGCGGACAGGGCGGGTAATGAAAAACTGTTTTTT
TRBD1,TRBJ1-5,few,TRBV9,CASSVDGTGYQPQHF,TGTGCCAGCAGCGTAGACGGGACAGGTTATCAGCCCCAGCATTTT
-,TRBJ2-6,-,TRBV7-2,CASGPDQIGANVLTF,TGTGCCAGCGGGCCAGACCAGATTGGGGCCAACGTCCTGACTTTC
TRBD1,TRBJ1-2,once,TRBV5-4,CASSDRGERGYTF,TGTGCCAGCAGTGACAGGGGAGAAAGAGGCTACACCTTC
TRBD1,TRBJ2-3,-,TRBV7-9,CASSSWTGALTDTQYF,TGTGCCAGCAGCTCATGGACAGGGGCCCTCACAGATACGCAGTATTTT
-,TRBJ1-2,few,TRBV27,CASSTIANYGYTF,TGTGCCAGCAGTACGATAGCTAACTATGGCTACACCTTC
-,TRBJ1-5,few,TRBV5-1,CASSLTANSNQPQHF,TGCGCCAGCAGCTTGACAGCTAATAGCAATCAGCCCCAGCATTTT
TRBD1,TRBJ1-1,-,TRBV30,CAWSVLGQGNTEAFF,TGTGCCTGGAGTGTACTTGGACAGGGGAACACTGAAGCTTTCTTT
-,TRBJ1-1,-,TRBV3-1/TRBV3-2,CASSQEPWRATEAFF,TGTGCCAGTAGCCAAGAACCGTGGAGAGCCACTGAAGCTTTCTTT
TRBD2,TRBJ2-2,-,TRBV18,CASSPRAGANTGELFF,TGTGCCAGCTCACCTCGAGCGGGGGCGAACACCGGGGAGCTGTTTTTT
TRBD1,TRBJ1-5,-,TRBV28,CASSFSGTGGYQPQHF,TGTGCCAGCAGTTTTTCCGGGACAGGGGGTTACCAGCCCCAGCATTTT
TRBD2,TRBJ2-5,-,TRBV11-1,CASSPRGGQETQYF,TGTGCCAGCAGCCCCCGGGGAGGGCAAGAGACCCAGTACTTC
TRBD1,TRBJ2-5,-,TRBV28,CASQGVQETQYF,TGTGCCAGTCAGGGGGTTCAGGAGACCCAGTACTTC
-,TRBJ1-1,-,TRBV7-8,CASSLGWQEYTEAFF,TGTGCCAGCAGCTTAGGTTGGCAAGAATACACTGAAGCTTTCTTT
TRBD2,TRBJ2-1,-,TRBV18,CASWRERGRQFF,TGTGCCAGCTGGAGGGAGCGGGGGAGGCAGTTCTTC
-,TRBJ2-3,-,TRBV28,CASSIYRAGADTQYF,TGTGCCAGCAGTATCTACAGGGCGGGTGCAGATACGCAGTATTTT
-,TRBJ1-3,-,TRBV5-1,CASSLGPGVTGNTIYF,TGCGCCAGCAGCTTGGGACCAGGGGTTACTGGAAACACCATATATTTT
TRBD1,TRBJ1-5,-,TRBV6-5,CASSFGQGRQPQHF,TGTGCCAGCAGTTTCGGACAGGGCAGACAGCCCCAGCATTTT